A single sample gave rise to the 29 T cell receptor beta chains below, sequenced in a study of control samples from healthy donors and cancer patients. Produced via immunoSEQ multiplex PCR; TCRdb's table is partial and in-frame only. Here the sample spans about 130,000 clones, about 92% being singletons. Sequences were obtained from blood. The source of these receptors is a woman aged 45 to 65 in good health.

This chain joins TRBV27 and TRBJ1-2; D is undetermined. CDR1 is MNHEY and CDR2 is SMNVEV in the germline V gene (reference sequence). The CDR3 loop spans 13 amino acids. V lost 6 bases to trimming and J lost 0 bases, with 8 bases between them. The CDR3 region is CASSPGANYGYTF. CDR3 sequence (DNA): TGTGCCAGCAGCCCCGGGGCTAACTATGGCTACACCTTC.

In its sample, this clone was seen once. The chain couples TRBV30 to TRBJ2-3; D may be TRBD2 (6 bases). The CDR3 runs 15 residues. CDR1 is GTSNPN, CDR2 SVGIG, per germline (reference sequence). V dropped 7 bases and J dropped 4 bases, with 21 bases sitting between them. DNA for the CDR3: TGTGCCTCGATGGGGTCGGCGGGAAGGGCAGATACGCAGTATTTT. This sequence encodes CASMGSAGRADTQYF.

Details on this clone: An end of the junction differs from the germline gene, which may be a read error. This chain uses TRBV7-7 with TRBJ2-7, with 11 bases matching TRBD1. In germline, CDR1 is SSHAT, CDR2 FNYEAQ (reference sequence). This CDR3 spans 15 amino acids. Here the CDR3 reads CASSPGQGVSYEQYF. CDR3 DNA: TGTGCTAGCAGCCCGGGACAGGGGGTTTCGTACGAGCAGTACTTC.

The rearrangement uses TRBV6-1 and TRBJ1-1; the match to TRBD1 covers 8 bases. The CDR3 runs to 14 residues. Trimming removed 5 bases from V and 4 bases from J; junction bases left unmatched: 6. Germline CDR1 MNHNS, CDR2 SASEGT. This chain's CDR3 is CASSFTGGGTEAFF. CDR3 nucleotides: TGTGCCAGCAGTTTCACAGGGGGAGGCACTGAAGCTTTCTTT.

The chain is built from TRBV6-5 and TRBJ1-1; D remains ambiguous. The CDR3 has 13 residues. The V gene lost 7 bases and the J gene lost 11 bases, with 20 bases spanning the gap. The germline V gene has CDR1 MNHEY and CDR2 SVGAGI. The DNA for the CDR3 is TGTGCCAGCAAAATAAATGAAGGGAATGGTGCTTTCTTT. This sequence encodes CASKINEGNGAFF.

This chain connects TRBV4-1 to TRBJ1-1; 11 bases are a match to TRBD1. Germline CDR1 and CDR2: MGHRA and YSYEKL. V shed 2 bases, J shed 3 bases, and the junction held 14 bases outside the gene matches. CDR3 length equals 19 residues. The CDR3 loop is CASSQKDRGRLWWDTEAFF. CDR3 in DNA: TGCGCCAGCAGCCAAAAGGACAGGGGGCGATTATGGTGGGACACTGAAGCTTTCTTT.

The table lists this clone with a count of one. The gene calls are TRBV13 and TRBJ2-7; D may match TRBD1 or TRBD2 (5 bases each). CDR3 length equals 17 residues. V lost 5 bases and J lost 7, with 27 bases in between. In germline, CDR1 is PRHDT, CDR2 FYEKMQ (reference sequence). CDR3 loop: CASSPGPLSLLTWEQYF. CDR3 bases: TGTGCCAGCAGCCCGGGACCCCTTAGTCTACTGACGTGGGAGCAGTACTTC.

The rearrangement joins TRBV5-1 to TRBJ2-1; the match to TRBD1 covers 8 bases. This CDR3 is 15 amino acids long. Germline CDR1 reads SGHRS; CDR2 reads YFSETQ. The V segment lost 4 bases and the J segment 10 bases; nucleotides outside the gene matches: 13. The CDR3 DNA sequence: TGCGCCAGCAGCCAGGACGGACAGGGTCAAGGGGAGCAGTTCTTC. Amino acids: CASSQDGQGQGEQFF.

The V gene is TRBV27, the J gene TRBJ1-1, with TRBD1 as a possible D gene (6 bases). The CDR3 totals 14 residues. With 6 bases removed from V and 4 bases from J, the gap between germline ends came to 15 bases. Germline V gene sequence: CDR1 MNHEY, CDR2 SMNVEV (reference sequence). CDR3 residues: CASSLRGRLTEAFF. The CDR3 DNA sequence: TGTGCCAGCAGCCTCAGGGGAAGGCTCACTGAAGCTTTCTTT.

This rearrangement joins TRBV25-1 to TRBJ1-1, with a weak D call TRBD1 (6 bases). This CDR3 spans 14 amino acids. V was cut by 1 base and J by 2 bases, with 8 bases left in between. The V gene's germline CDR1 is MGHDK and CDR2 SYGVNS. CDR3 bases: TGTGCCAGCAGTGAATGGGGGGGCAACACTGAAGCTTTCTTT. It yields the protein CASSEWGGNTEAFF.

This clone was seen once. The rearrangement uses TRBV19 and TRBJ1-2, with D tentatively TRBD1 (6 bases). CDR1 LNHDA and CDR2 SQIVND come from the germline V gene (reference sequence). The ends were cut back, 7 bases at V and 8 bases at J, with 23 bases in the middle. This CDR3 has 15 residues. CDR3 DNA sequence: TGTGCCAGTATCCTGACGGGGGGCCCGGGAGAGGGCTACACCTTC. Encoded protein: CASILTGGPGEGYTF.

The chain is built from TRBV10-3 and TRBJ1-3; tentatively, D is TRBD1 (5 bases). CDR3 length: 13 amino acids. CDR1 and CDR2 (germline): ENHRY, SYGVKD. Trimming cost V 7 bases and J 5 bases, with 12 bases left between them. In DNA, the CDR3 is TGTGCCATCACTCTCCTGGACAGAAACACCATATATTTT. This translates into CAITLLDRNTIYF.

This clone was counted once. The rearrangement links TRBV19 to TRBJ1-6; D is unresolved. V lost 3 bases and J 0 bases, leaving 6 bases between the germline ends. The CDR3 contains 15 residues. Germline V CDR1 and CDR2: LNHDA, SQIVND (reference sequence). CDR3 residues: CASSIGSSYNSPLHF. CDR3 DNA: TGTGCCAGTAGTATCGGCAGCTCCTATAATTCACCCCTCCACTTT.

This clone was recorded once. V gene TRBV7-4 combines with J gene TRBJ1-3; no definite D call. CDR1 and CDR2 (germline): SGHVT, SQSDAQ. The CDR3 spans 15 residues. Trimming left V 1 base short and J 0 bases short, with 7 bases between. The CDR3 nucleotides are TGTGCCAGCAGCTTAGTCCGGGCCTCTGGAAACACCATATATTTT. This sequence encodes CASSLVRASGNTIYF.

This rearrangement joins TRBV3-1 (or the pseudogene TRBV3-2) to TRBJ1-6, with a possible D match to TRBD1 (6 bases). V lost 3 bases and J 9 bases, leaving 12 bases between the germline ends. CDR3 size: 14 residues. Germline V gene sequence: CDR1 LGHDT, CDR2 YNNKEL (reference sequence). CDR3 protein: CASSQNRERSPLHF. The CDR3, as DNA: TGTGCCAGCAGCCAGAACAGGGAACGTTCACCCCTCCACTTT.

The chain employs TRBV28 and TRBJ2-1; unclear D gene. Germline loops: CDR1 MDHEN, CDR2 SYDVKM. This CDR3 comprises 14 residues. The V end was cut by 6 bases, the J end by 9 bases, with 18 bases between. In DNA, the CDR3 is TGTGCCAGCAGACCTTTGGTAGGTTTGGCTGAGCAGTTCTTC. Protein: CASRPLVGLAEQFF.

This rearrangement joins TRBV27 to TRBJ1-1; perhaps TRBD1 as D (5 bases). V dropped 6 bases and J dropped 4 bases, with 18 bases sitting between them. The CDR3 is 15 amino acids. Germline CDR1 MNHEY, CDR2 SMNVEV (reference sequence). The CDR3 region is CASREERGVSTEAFF. As DNA, the CDR3 is TGTGCCAGCAGAGAGGAAAGAGGGGTATCCACTGAAGCTTTCTTT.

The chain couples TRBV7-2 to TRBJ1-5; no firm D call. Trimming left V 7 bases short and J 6 bases short, with 10 bases between. Germline V gives CDR1 SGHTA, CDR2 FQGNSA. This CDR3 spans 12 amino acids. The CDR3 spells CASTIAGQPQHF. The CDR3 region has the DNA TGTGCCAGCACCATCGCCGGTCAGCCCCAGCATTTT.

The V gene is TRBV12-3 or TRBV12-4, the J gene TRBJ1-2; maybe TRBD1 (5 bases). The V end lost 3 bases, the J end lost 5 bases, and 7 bases lay between the germline ends. The CDR3 loop spans 12 amino acids. In DNA form, the CDR3 reads TGTGCCAGCAGTTTTGGGGGGTATGGCTACACCTTC. Translation gives CASSFGGYGYTF.

The chain uses TRBV28 and TRBJ2-7; 8 nucleotides match TRBD1. The V gene's germline CDR1 is MDHEN and CDR2 SYDVKM. V shed 1 base and J 5 bases; nucleotides not matched to a gene: 7. This CDR3 region has 15 residues. CDR3 sequence: CASSLSGQGANEQYF. CDR3 nucleotide sequence: TGTGCCAGCAGTTTATCGGGGCAGGGGGCCAACGAGCAGTACTTC. The full variable domain, with the rest looked up from reference TRBV28 and TRBJ2-7, is DVKVTQSSRYLVKRTGEKVFLECVQDMDHENMFWYRQDPGLGLRLIYFSYDVKMKEKGDIPEGYSVSREKKERFSLILESASTNQTSMYLCASSLSGQGANEQYFGPGTRLTVT.

The sample holds a few counts of this clone. The rearrangement links TRBV11-2 to TRBJ1-4, with TRBD1 identical over 8 bases. CDR1 and CDR2 (germline): SGHAT, FQNNGV. This CDR3 is built from 16 residues. Trimming at V came to 3 bases and at J to 0 bases, leaving 3 bases not matched to a gene. The CDR3 is CASSFGQGATNEKLFF. As DNA, the CDR3 is TGTGCCAGCAGCTTCGGACAGGGCGCAACTAATGAAAAACTGTTTTTT.

This sequence joins TRBV4-1 and TRBJ1-3, with 8 bases lining up with TRBD1. CDR3 length equals 18 residues. Germline V gives CDR1 MGHRA, CDR2 YSYEKL. V lost 3 bases to trimming and J lost 4 bases; unmatched junction nucleotides: 14. The CDR3 DNA is TGCGCCAGCAGCCAGATGGGCAGGGGGCCCCTAGGAGGAAACACCATATATTTT. Its translation: CASSQMGRGPLGGNTIYF.

V and J are TRBV7-9 and TRBJ1-4; 7 bases align to TRBD1. V trimming: 7 bases; J trimming: 4 bases; junction bases outside the gene matches: 9. Germline CDR1 reads SEHNR; CDR2 reads FQNEAQ (reference sequence). The CDR3 is 15 residues long. The CDR3 loop is CASNSWDSLNEKLFF. The CDR3 DNA follows: TGTGCCAGCAACTCGTGGGACAGCCTTAATGAAAAACTGTTTTTT.

This chain links TRBV24-1 with TRBJ1-5, with a weak D call TRBD1 (5 bases). Trimming removed 3 bases from V and 0 bases from J, with 14 bases in between. CDR3 length: 17 amino acids. The germline CDR1 and CDR2 sequences are KGHDR and SFDVKD. The CDR3 loop reads CATSDPTGTDSNQPQHF. The CDR3 bases are TGTGCCACCAGTGATCCAACTGGGACTGATAGCAATCAGCCCCAGCATTTT.

V is TRBV6-5 and J is TRBJ2-6; D gene uncertain. Per the germline V gene, CDR1 is MNHEY and CDR2 is SVGAGI. The CDR3 totals 14 residues. The ends were cut back, 6 bases at V and 0 bases at J, with 6 bases in the middle. CDR3 nucleotides: TGTGCCAGCAGGGGATCCTCTGGGGCCAACGTCCTGACTTTC. Its translation: CASRGSSGANVLTF.

The chain joins TRBV28 to TRBJ2-1; 14 nucleotides match TRBD2. The CDR3 extends over 15 amino acids. From germline, CDR1 is MDHEN and CDR2 SYDVKM. V dropped 3 bases and J dropped 14; count of bases not matched to a gene: 9. The CDR3 spells CASSFSDRTSGRKFF. Written as DNA, the CDR3 is TGTGCCAGCAGTTTTTCGGACAGGACTAGCGGGAGGAAGTTCTTC.

The chain links TRBV5-1 to TRBJ2-2; D not resolved. CDR1 SGHRS and CDR2 YFSETQ come from the germline V gene. The CDR3 runs to 16 residues. Trimming removed 7 bases from V and 1 base from J, with 17 bases in between. The CDR3 DNA reads as TGCGCCAGCGCCCCCTTAGGCGTCCTGAACACCGGGGAGCTGTTTTTT. Amino acid sequence: CASAPLGVLNTGELFF.

The chain joins TRBV12-3 or TRBV12-4 to TRBJ2-5, with D uncertain. With 6 bases removed from V and 5 bases from J, the gap between germline ends came to 10 bases. The length of the CDR3 is 12 residues. The CDR3 loop reads CASRINDETQYF. In DNA, the CDR3 is TGTGCCAGCAGGATCAACGACGAGACCCAGTACTTC.

J is TRBJ2-1 and V is TRBV6-5; 12 bases match TRBD2. CDR1 is MNHEY and CDR2 is SVGAGI in the germline V gene. The CDR3 length is 14 residues. J was trimmed by 8 bases and V by 7 bases; bases with no gene match: 6. For the CDR3, the DNA is TGTGCCAGCATACCTAGCGGGGGGGCATATGAGCAGTTCTTC. Its protein product is CASIPSGGAYEQFF.